This T cell receptor (beta chain) was found in a study of cytomegalovirus exposure and HLA in healthy donors (dated by TCRdb to between 2016 and 2019). Notes on the research overall: According to an earlier analysis of 587 of the donors, some 180 million T cells yielded over 90 million unique TCR beta sequences and 276 Gb of sequence data. Roughly 300 gigabases of sequencing data and 78 million or so unique TCR sequences were included in an early release covering under 650 HLA-typed donors. The genetic ancestry cluster associated with self-reported Caucasian donors included 80% to 90% of the roughly 400 genotyped donors. The aim of the study was to test whether cataloging public T cell receptors could identify signatures of past pathogen exposure. Using immunosequencing, the study profiled T cell repertoires from approximately 700 subjects and related those repertoires to cytomegalovirus serostatus. Along with the approximately 650-subject first cohort, a separate validation cohort of over a hundred different subjects was used. To predict cytomegalovirus infection status, the study brought together high-throughput TCR immunosequencing, statistical association of individual TCRs with disease status, and machine learning. A later analysis re-analyzed previously published TCR beta repertoires from approximately 670 donors and added high-resolution HLA genotyping to study TCR occurrence patterns. Rather than using new phenotypic data, the later analysis identified candidate immune exposures from TCR beta sequences and from how often those sequences occurred across donors. To decide whether each TCR beta V gene segment behaved as functional or pseudogenic, an earlier analysis of approximately 620 of the donors relied on high-throughput TCR beta sequencing. Alongside the repertoire data, information on donor age, sex, ethnicity and CMV serostatus was compiled. In a later genetic analysis, genome-wide SNP genotypes for 398 of the 666 donors were used, and that subset was treated as a discovery cohort. All discovery cohort repertoires had been generated using a single sequencing platform. HLA typing included class I and class II loci at four-digit resolution. The number of typed donors differed by locus: about 620-640 for A, B, C, DRB1 and DQB1; about 520 for DQA1; fewer than 610 for DPA1; and roughly 450 for DPB1. Several DR-DQ haplotypes were treated as single units for association and clustering because of strong linkage in the cohort. On average, 235,054 unique TCR beta nucleotide sequences were sequenced per donor among a few hundred genotyped donors of the cohort, with approximately 18% of those sequences being non-productive.

A word on this clone: The antigen it binds to is not known. Base qualities are not recorded, but no much larger clone differs from it by a single base.

The full study reports these points: A further reported finding was that TCR beta sequences accurately predicted the HLA-A and HLA-B alleles for most subjects in the first cohort. In the study, about 150 TCR beta chains were listed as associated with cytomegalovirus. Most CMV-associated TCR beta chains appeared to be HLA-restricted in a later analysis, and the HLA associations seemed to be driven largely by CMV exposure. In vitro tests confirmed that a few of the cytomegalovirus-associated TCR beta chains recognize cytomegalovirus antigens. It was suggested by the authors that the approach could potentially be generalized to other disease states and immunological phenotypes. Assigning TCR associations to individual alleles was difficult when HLA alleles, especially DR and DQ, strongly co-occurred. This cohort had only TCR beta chains sequenced, and the lack of alpha or paired-chain data limited which features could be detected. Most TCR sequences were seen in very few donors, while some public TCRs were found in many individuals. Cytomegalovirus status was reported to be diagnosed by the classifier with high specificity and sensitivity in both the original and validation cohorts. Compared with equally common non-associated chains, HLA-associated TCR beta chains in a later analysis were more clonally expanded and had lower generation probabilities. An earlier analysis of roughly 570 of the donors showed that most TCR beta V segments appeared in productive rearrangements either about 87% or about 30% of the time, which broadly matched IMGT annotations. A later analysis reported that several top co-occurrence clusters appeared linked to parvovirus B19, influenza, CMV and Epstein-Barr virus. Because the 87-base-pair reads could not distinguish some IMGT-functional V segments, including TRBV6-2 and TRBV6-3, those segments were excluded. Because HLA typing was unavailable for some donors at each locus, only the typed subset was used in association tests. Immune exposure information for the cohort was limited to CMV serostatus. A later analysis found that TCR association rates varied across HLA loci, with DRB1 alleles showing the most associated TCRs and HLA-C alleles the fewest. Sequencing depth was assumed to be roughly uniform across donors in the presence/absence analyses, though that assumption may not hold. V-gene and J-gene trimming of TCR beta chains was associated with a missense DCLRE1C variant in a later genetic analysis, and the association was replicated in an independent cohort. A later analysis associated 16,951 TCR beta sequences with specific HLA alleles at a false discovery rate of 0.05. A cluster of highly shared sequence variants was judged likely to represent a technical artifact of the sequencing pipeline. Because counts were too low, more than 15 rarely observed V segments, including chromosome 9 orphons, were left out of the earlier analysis of roughly 600 of the donors. In a later genetic analysis, fewer N-insertions in productive TCRs were reported among donors in an Asian-associated ancestry cluster than the approximately 670-donor mean. Linkage disequilibrium might explain the correlated functional status among segregating V segments, but an unknown experimental factor could not be excluded.

The cohort consisted of 600 to 750 healthy bone marrow donors. Cohort members were all nominally healthy when sampled, although unrecorded immune exposures were likely present. The donor was CMV seronegative and belonged to the group of more than 300 seronegative cohort members. Each donor provided a peripheral blood sample, and peripheral blood mononuclear cells were used for TCR beta sequencing. Genomic DNA was extracted from the blood cell samples with the Qiagen DNeasy Blood Extraction Kit. Libraries came from the immunoSEQ multiplex PCR assay. A mixture of 60 forward primers for TCR Vbeta segments and 13 reverse primers for TCR Jbeta segments was used in the multiplex PCR. A multiplex PCR assay on genomic DNA amplified the CDR3 region of rearranged TCR beta genes. The Illumina HiSeq System was used to sequence the amplified TCR beta libraries as 87-base-pair reads. From the authors' description of their analysis: Across the 600 to 700 repertoires, a later analysis counted approximately 75 million unique TCR beta chains, approximately 10 million of which were shared by at least two donors. Raw reads were error-corrected and collapsed into unique sequences by a nearest-neighbor algorithm in which closely related sequences were merged to remove PCR and sequencing errors. Alignment of CDR3 sequences to IMGT reference sequences was used to assign V, D and J gene segments. For a sequence to be retained, a match of at least six nucleotides to both a V gene segment and a J gene segment was required. A rearrangement was called productive if the CDR3 had no stop codons and remained in frame with V and J, and every other rearrangement was called non-productive. Following IMGT convention, CDR3 was defined as the stretch from the second conserved V-encoded cysteine up to the conserved J-encoded phenylalanine. Sequences without an unambiguous match to a single V gene segment were excluded from the earlier analysis of several hundred of the donors. An earlier analysis of some 500 of the donors classified V segments as functional when productive rearrangements were above 56.7% and as segregating when the standard deviation between donors was above 5%. A statistical classification framework was built to diagnose cytomegalovirus status from the catalog of TCR beta chain sequences. In a later analysis, TCR nucleotide sequences were compared against IMGT/GENE-DB human TR gene sequences so that V and J genes could be assigned. A later analysis assigned CDR3 sequences and most-parsimonious VDJ recombination scenarios with the TCRdist pipeline. In a later analysis, every TCR beta chain was defined by the combination of its CDR3 amino acid sequence and its V-gene family, and reads without a unique V-gene family were dropped. In a later analysis, several hundred highly shared, low-generation-probability nucleotide sequences were removed to address suspected cross-contamination and a sequencing artifact. A later analysis calculated a clonal expansion index for each public chain from normalized within-repertoire ranks of inferred template counts. In a later analysis, generation probabilities were computed using a VDJ recombination model fitted to out-of-frame rearrangements, and the results were checked against IGoR. In a later analysis, hypergeometric tests were used to score TCR-TCR, TCR-HLA and TCR-CMV co-occurrence, with a repertoire-size bias correction applied to TCR pairs. To estimate false discovery rates, a later analysis permuted the HLA or CMV assignments 20 times. A later analysis grouped co-occurring TCRs with DBSCAN, adding TCRdist sequence similarity when clustering within HLA-allele-positive subsets. Repertoires with fewer than 30,000 or more than 120,000 public chains, plus five repertoires with anomalous nucleotide sharing, were excluded from co-occurrence clustering. What TCRdb holds here is the immuneACCESS table cut down to in-frame rearrangements. Part of the clones is not present; checked against another copy, under half of the missing clones reflect an unresolved V gene, and the others are unexplained. For V, J and clone size, that table is used; D and trimming come from the DNA. Within this sample are tens of thousands of clones, with approximately 84% of them counted one time only. The top ten clones comprise 2% to 3% of the sample.

Cut back by 0 bases and 4 bases, the V and J ends lie 13 bases apart. From cysteine to phenylalanine, the CDR3 is 16 amino acids long. Only the CDR3 region is kept as DNA, spanning 48 bases read in frame from base 1. The germline V gene (reference sequence) supplies CDR1 LNHNV and CDR2 YYDKDF. Input material: PBMCs. The TCR comes from a woman in her forties or fifties in good health and CMV-seronegative. This chain is built from TRBV15 and TRBJ2-1, with a weak D call of TRBD2 (6 bases match). CDR3 protein: CATSREGGGIYNEQFF. The DNA is as follows: TGTGCCACCAGCAGAGAGGGCGGCGGGATATACAATGAGCAGTTCTTC.